This T cell receptor beta chain was documented in a study of T-cell reconstitution after alpha-beta-depleted transplantation in children. Unique molecular identifiers were used to barcode this TCRbeta library. TCRdb re-called the PCR reads through MiXCR, storing one row per CDR3 protein. The data show fewer than 550,000 distinct CDR3 sequences, roughly an eighth seen once. Study-wide points: At around two months after transplant, the alpha-beta T cells were reportedly derived from several hundred expanded clones that came from non-depleted graft cells.

Trimming took 0 bases from V and 4 from J, leaving 21 bases between them. The CDR3 loop spans 18 amino acids. This clonotype was seen at least ten times. Its antigen is not identified. The sample in question was PBMCs, mostly from graft donor cells, obtained 180 days after TCRalphabeta/CD19-depleted stem cell transplant. The clonotype comes from a female patient aged 2-9 years who had a stem cell transplant for aplastic anemia, so the T cells may come from the graft donor. The chain couples TRBV12-3 or TRBV12-4 to TRBJ2-5; D might be TRBD2 (6 bases). In DNA, the CDR3 is TGTGCCAGCAGTTTAGCGCGTGGGGCTAGCGCGGTGGCAGAGACCCAGTACTTC. It translates to CASSLARGASAVAETQYF.